The rows below give T cell receptor beta chains drawn from one sample of a study of blood T cell repertoires in COVID-19. Clones were sequenced by immunoSEQ multiplex PCR, and TCRdb holds only the in-frame ones, with some missing. The table lists 300,000 to 400,000 clones, over 90% of them singletons. The sequencing sample was made of PBMCs or T cells enriched from blood (not recorded which). These TCRs come from a woman aged 30 to 39 who had been exposed to COVID-19. Both conserved end residues are part of each CDR3. D genes are given only for firm matches. Clone size is given for some rows only: seen once, a few or many times, or a class if the clone is expanded.

J gene	D gene	clone size	V gene	CDR3 protein	CDR3 DNA
TRBJ2-7	NA	NA	TRBV6-5	CASSSLDPLGSYEQYF	TGTGCCAGCAGTTCCTTAGACCCTTTAGGGAGCTACGAGCAGTACTTC
TRBJ1-6	NA	NA	TRBV13	CASRLTGTPLHF	TGTGCCAGCAGACTAACAGGGACACCCCTCCACTTT
TRBJ1-5	NA	NA	TRBV19	CASSSTGDQPQHF	TGTGCCAGTAGTAGTACTGGTGATCAGCCCCAGCATTTT
TRBJ2-1	NA	NA	TRBV30	CAWRQSSYNEQFF	TGTGCCTGGAGACAGAGCTCCTACAATGAGCAGTTCTTC
TRBJ1-2	TRBD1	NA	TRBV5-6	CASSNRGNYGYTF	TGTGCCAGCAGCAACAGGGGCAACTATGGCTACACCTTC
TRBJ2-1	NA	once	TRBV5-1	CASTGESSYNEQFF	TGCGCCAGCACCGGTGAGAGCTCCTACAATGAGCAGTTCTTC
TRBJ2-7	NA	NA	TRBV21-1	CASSTKGRWYEQYF	TGTGCCAGCAGCACGAAGGGGCGGTGGTACGAGCAGTACTTC
TRBJ1-2	TRBD1	NA	TRBV7-8	CASSLAGTGHNYGYTF	TGTGCCAGCAGCTTAGCTGGGACAGGCCACAACTATGGCTACACCTTC
TRBJ2-5	TRBD1	NA	TRBV6-6	CASTQTGGVETQYF	TGTGCCAGCACCCAGACAGGGGGCGTTGAGACCCAGTACTTC
TRBJ1-2	TRBD1	NA	TRBV10-3	CAISARQGEAYGYTF	TGTGCCATCAGTGCAAGACAGGGGGAGGCCTATGGCTACACCTTC
TRBJ2-1	TRBD2	NA	TRBV5-1	CASSLDVTSGGNYNEQFF	TGCGCCAGCAGCTTGGATGTGACTAGCGGGGGGAACTACAATGAGCAGTTCTTC
TRBJ2-3	TRBD2	few	TRBV7-6	CASSSRAGRRTDTQYF	TGTGCCAGCAGCTCCAGAGCGGGGAGACGCACAGATACGCAGTATTTT
TRBJ1-5	TRBD1	NA	TRBV6-2/TRBV6-3	CASSQQGIGSQPQHF	TGTGCCAGCAGTCAACAGGGGATTGGAAGCCAGCCCCAGCATTTT
TRBJ1-4	NA	NA	TRBV23-1	CASSRATNEKLFF	TGCGCCAGCAGTCGAGCAACTAATGAAAAACTGTTTTTT
TRBJ2-7	NA	NA	TRBV4-3	CASSQDGGREQYF	TGCGCCAGCAGCCAAGATGGCGGGCGGGAGCAGTACTTC
TRBJ2-5	TRBD2	NA	TRBV4-2	CASSQETSGLETQYF	TGTGCCAGCAGCCAAGAGACTAGCGGGTTAGAGACCCAGTACTTC
TRBJ2-5	NA	NA	TRBV4-2	CASSQTEGYQETQYF	TGTGCCAGCAGCCAGACGGAGGGGTACCAAGAGACCCAGTACTTC
TRBJ1-3	NA	few	TRBV6-6	CASSPPQAGQGYNSGNTIYF	TGTGCCAGCAGTCCCCCCCAGGCTGGACAAGGCTACAACTCTGGAAACACCATATATTTT
TRBJ2-7	TRBD1	NA	TRBV6-5	CASGDRGLSYEQYF	TGTGCCAGTGGGGACAGGGGTCTCTCCTACGAGCAGTACTTC
TRBJ2-7	NA	NA	TRBV20-1	CSARQGEQYF	TGCAGTGCTAGACAGGGGGAGCAGTACTTC
TRBJ2-7	TRBD1	NA	TRBV7-9	CASSYPGQSYEQYF	TGTGCCAGCAGTTACCCGGGACAGAGCTACGAGCAGTACTTC
TRBJ2-1	TRBD2	NA	TRBV2	CASSESTSGYNEQFF	TGTGCCAGCAGTGAGTCGACTAGCGGCTACAATGAGCAGTTCTTC
TRBJ1-4	NA	NA	TRBV7-2	CASSLSGPNEKLFF	TGTGCCAGCAGCTTGTCAGGCCCTAATGAAAAACTGTTTTTT
TRBJ2-2	NA	NA	TRBV5-4	CASSLRGRLNTGELFF	TGTGCCAGCAGCTTGAGGGGAAGGTTGAACACCGGGGAGCTGTTTTTT
TRBJ2-3	NA	NA	TRBV5-4	CASSLDGSTTDTQYF	TGTGCCAGCAGCTTGGATGGTAGTACCACAGATACGCAGTATTTT
TRBJ1-3	TRBD1	NA	TRBV6-5	CASYGPGQAGNTIYF	TGTGCCAGCTATGGCCCGGGACAGGCTGGAAACACCATATATTTT
TRBJ2-7	NA	NA	TRBV7-6	CASSFPENSYEQYF	TGTGCCAGCAGCTTCCCAGAAAACTCCTACGAGCAGTACTTC
TRBJ2-2	NA	NA	TRBV27	CASSLGTSRTGELFF	TGTGCCAGCAGTTTAGGCACCTCTCGTACCGGGGAGCTGTTTTTT
TRBJ1-1	NA	NA	TRBV21-1	CASRKPGTGGLLAFF	TGTGCCAGCAGGAAACCCGGGACAGGGGGGCTTCTGGCTTTCTTT
TRBJ2-7	TRBD1	NA	TRBV7-8	CASSGWGQDHEQYF	TGTGCCAGCAGCGGATGGGGACAGGACCACGAGCAGTACTTC
TRBJ2-2	NA	NA	TRBV3-1/TRBV3-2	CASSQRGGGELFF	TGTGCCAGCAGCCAACGAGGGGGCGGGGAGCTGTTTTTT
TRBJ2-2	NA	NA	TRBV6-4	CASSDSRGTGELFF	TGTGCCAGCAGTGACTCGCGGGGCACCGGGGAGCTGTTTTTT
TRBJ1-1	NA	NA	TRBV27	CASSFPHSSEAFF	TGTGCCAGCAGTTTCCCCCACAGTTCCGAAGCTTTCTTT
TRBJ2-5	NA	NA	TRBV6-1	CASSESRETQYF	TGTGCCAGCAGTGAAAGCCGGGAGACCCAGTACTTC
TRBJ1-2	TRBD1	NA	TRBV2	CASMGQGNYGYTF	TGTGCCAGCATGGGACAGGGGAACTATGGCTACACCTTC
TRBJ2-5	TRBD1	NA	TRBV6-4	CASSDSRIWTGETQYF	TGTGCCAGCAGTGACTCGCGAATTTGGACAGGAGAGACCCAGTACTTC
TRBJ1-2	TRBD1	NA	TRBV19	CASSPAWTGGGGYTF	TGTGCCAGTAGTCCCGCTTGGACAGGGGGCGGTGGCTACACCTTC
TRBJ2-3	TRBD1	once	TRBV5-1	CASSPWSGTGGTDTQYF	TGCGCCAGCAGCCCCTGGTCGGGGACAGGGGGCACAGATACGCAGTATTTT
TRBJ2-4	NA	NA	TRBV5-1	CASSYSGLQGAKNIQYF	TGCGCCAGCAGCTACTCCGGCTTACAGGGAGCCAAAAACATTCAGTACTTC
TRBJ2-1	TRBD2	NA	TRBV7-2	CASSLIGTSGYNEQFF	TGTGCCAGCAGCTTAATCGGGACTAGCGGTTACAATGAGCAGTTCTTC
TRBJ1-5	NA	few	TRBV3-1/TRBV3-2	CASSQANSNQPQHF	TGTGCCAGCAGCCAAGCAAATAGCAATCAGCCCCAGCATTTT
TRBJ1-4	TRBD1	few	TRBV6-2/TRBV6-3	CASSRDRPEKLFF	TGTGCCAGCAGCCGGGACAGACCTGAAAAACTGTTTTTT
TRBJ2-7	NA	NA	TRBV12-3/TRBV12-4	CASSSLSNEQYF	TGTGCCAGCAGTTCGCTAAGCAACGAGCAGTACTTC
TRBJ1-3	TRBD1	NA	TRBV7-2	CASSLASTGVGNTIYF	TGTGCCAGCAGCTTAGCCTCCACAGGGGTTGGAAACACCATATATTTT
TRBJ2-5	NA	NA	TRBV5-4	CASSLRLGGEETQYF	TGTGCCAGCAGCTTGAGACTAGGGGGGGAAGAGACCCAGTACTTC
TRBJ1-2	NA	NA	TRBV29-1	CSVRGSPWGYTF	TGCAGCGTCCGAGGGAGCCCATGGGGCTACACCTTC
TRBJ1-2	NA	few	TRBV4-3	CASSQDPAGNYGYTF	TGCGCCAGCAGCCAAGATCCCGCAGGGAACTATGGCTACACCTTC
TRBJ2-5	TRBD1	NA	TRBV29-1	CSVAVGTGGRETQYF	TGCAGCGTTGCCGTTGGGACAGGGGGCCGGGAGACCCAGTACTTC
TRBJ1-1	NA	NA	TRBV5-1	CASSFGFTEAFF	TGCGCCAGCAGCTTCGGGTTCACTGAAGCTTTCTTT
TRBJ1-6	NA	NA	TRBV18	CASSPLPGGGGSSYNSPLHF	TGTGCCAGCTCACCCCTACCCGGGGGAGGTGGTAGCTCCTATAATTCACCCCTCCACTTT
TRBJ1-1	NA	NA	TRBV7-9	CASSLAGASAFF	TGTGCCAGCAGCTTAGCAGGGGCATCAGCTTTCTTT
TRBJ2-7	NA	NA	TRBV2	CASSDVSPSYEQYF	TGTGCCAGCAGTGACGTGAGTCCCTCCTACGAGCAGTACTTC
TRBJ1-2	NA	NA	TRBV19	CASSTNRLNYGYTF	TGTGCCAGTAGTACCAACAGACTAAACTATGGCTACACCTTC
TRBJ2-5	TRBD2	NA	TRBV3-1/TRBV3-2	CASSQDAGGWETQYF	TGTGCCAGCAGCCAAGATGCGGGGGGCTGGGAGACCCAGTACTTC
TRBJ2-2	NA	NA	TRBV9	CASSVGGIRLFF	TGTGCCAGCAGCGTAGGAGGTATAAGGCTGTTTTTT
TRBJ1-2	NA	NA	TRBV6-5	CASSQAGTSGYTF	TGTGCCAGCAGTCAGGCCGGGACAAGCGGCTACACCTTC
TRBJ2-1	NA	NA	TRBV6-5	CASSYRDNEQFF	TGTGCCAGCAGTTACCGGGACAATGAGCAGTTCTTC
TRBJ2-2	NA	NA	TRBV5-1	CASSSGHPTGELFF	TGCGCCAGCAGCTCGGGACACCCGACCGGGGAGCTGTTTTTT
TRBJ2-5	NA	NA	TRBV3-1/TRBV3-2	CASSPSPGHLGETQYF	TGTGCCAGCAGCCCCTCCCCGGGACACTTAGGGGAGACCCAGTACTTC